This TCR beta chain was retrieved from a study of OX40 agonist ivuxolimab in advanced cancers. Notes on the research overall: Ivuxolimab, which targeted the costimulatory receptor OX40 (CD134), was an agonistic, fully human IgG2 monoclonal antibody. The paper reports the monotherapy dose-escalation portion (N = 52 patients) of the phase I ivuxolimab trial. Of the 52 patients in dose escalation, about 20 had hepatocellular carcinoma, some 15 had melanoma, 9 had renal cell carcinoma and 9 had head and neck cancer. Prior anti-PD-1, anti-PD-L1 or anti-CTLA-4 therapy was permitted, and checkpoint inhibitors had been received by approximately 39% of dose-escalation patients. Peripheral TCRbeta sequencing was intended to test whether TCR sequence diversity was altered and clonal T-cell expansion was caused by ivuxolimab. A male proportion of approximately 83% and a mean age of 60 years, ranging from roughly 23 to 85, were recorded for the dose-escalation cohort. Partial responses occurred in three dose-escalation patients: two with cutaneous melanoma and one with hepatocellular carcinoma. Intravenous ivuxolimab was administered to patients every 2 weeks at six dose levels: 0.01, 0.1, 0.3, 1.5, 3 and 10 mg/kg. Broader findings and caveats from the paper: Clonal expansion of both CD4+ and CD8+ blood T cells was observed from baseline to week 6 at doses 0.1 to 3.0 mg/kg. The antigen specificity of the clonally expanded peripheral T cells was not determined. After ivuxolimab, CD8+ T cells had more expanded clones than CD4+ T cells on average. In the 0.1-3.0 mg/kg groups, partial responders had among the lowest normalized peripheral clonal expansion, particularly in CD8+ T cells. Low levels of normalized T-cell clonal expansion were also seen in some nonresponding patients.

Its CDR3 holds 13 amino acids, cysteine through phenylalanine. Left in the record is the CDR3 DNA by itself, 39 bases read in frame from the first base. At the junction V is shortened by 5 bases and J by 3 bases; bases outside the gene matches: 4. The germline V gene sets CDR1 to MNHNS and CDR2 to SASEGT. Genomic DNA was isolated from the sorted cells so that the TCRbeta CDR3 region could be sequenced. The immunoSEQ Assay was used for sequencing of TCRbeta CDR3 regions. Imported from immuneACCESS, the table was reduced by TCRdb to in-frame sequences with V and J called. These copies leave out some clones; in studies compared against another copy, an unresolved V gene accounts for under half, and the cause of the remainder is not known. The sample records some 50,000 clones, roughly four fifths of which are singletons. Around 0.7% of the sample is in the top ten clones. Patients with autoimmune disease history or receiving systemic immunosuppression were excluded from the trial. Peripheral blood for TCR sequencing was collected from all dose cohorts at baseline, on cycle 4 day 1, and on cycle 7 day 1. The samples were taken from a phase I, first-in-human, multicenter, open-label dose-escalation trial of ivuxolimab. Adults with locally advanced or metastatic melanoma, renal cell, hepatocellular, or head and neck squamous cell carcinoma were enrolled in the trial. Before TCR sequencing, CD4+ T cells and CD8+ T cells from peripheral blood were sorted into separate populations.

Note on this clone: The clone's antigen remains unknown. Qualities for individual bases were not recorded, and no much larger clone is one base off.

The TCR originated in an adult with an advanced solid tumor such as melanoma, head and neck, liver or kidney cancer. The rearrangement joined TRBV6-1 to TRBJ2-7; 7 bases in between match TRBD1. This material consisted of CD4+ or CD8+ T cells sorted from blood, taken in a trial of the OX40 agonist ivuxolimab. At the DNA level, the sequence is TGTGCCAGCAGTATTGACAGGGTCTACGAGCAGTACTTC. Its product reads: CASSIDRVYEQYF.